This entry features one TCR beta chain sequence. Antigen unknown. CDR3 length equals 12 residues. V shed 5 bases and J shed 6 bases, with 11 bases lying between them. Germline loops: CDR1 MNHNY, CDR2 SVGAGI (reference sequence). These data belong to a study of memory CD4+ T cells and cytomegalovirus serostatus. Single viable CD3+CD4+CD8-CD45RO+ cells were sorted as the memory CD4+ T cells. How the authors handled the data: After removing out-of-frame reads, 2.3 million or so distinct TCRbeta sequences remained. Sequenced by immunoSEQ multiplex PCR; TCRdb stores in-frame clones only, minus some. V, J and clone size are those of that table, while D and trimming were read from the DNA. Here the sample spans approximately 40,000 clones, about 82% being singletons. General observations from the study: Of 150 to 200 reported CMV TCRbeta sequences, some 70 were found in memory CD4+ repertoires.

The sequenced sample consisted of memory CD4+ T cells from blood. This receptor was identified in an adult in good health and CMV-seronegative. The chain recombines TRBV6-6 with TRBJ2-7; perhaps TRBD1 as D (6 bases). The CDR3 loop is CASSNPTGEQYF. CDR3 coding DNA: TGTGCCAGCAGTAACCCGACAGGCGAGCAGTACTTC.